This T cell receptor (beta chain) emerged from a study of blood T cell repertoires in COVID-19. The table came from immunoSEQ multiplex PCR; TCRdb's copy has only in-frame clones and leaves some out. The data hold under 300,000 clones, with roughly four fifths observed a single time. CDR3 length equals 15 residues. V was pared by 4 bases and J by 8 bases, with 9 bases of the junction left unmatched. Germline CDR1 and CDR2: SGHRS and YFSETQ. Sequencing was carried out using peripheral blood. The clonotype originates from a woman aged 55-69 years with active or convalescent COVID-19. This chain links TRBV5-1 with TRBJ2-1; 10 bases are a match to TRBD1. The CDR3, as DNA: TGCGCCAGCAGCATAGGGACAGGGGAAGCGGATGAGCAGTTCTTC. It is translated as CASSIGTGEADEQFF.